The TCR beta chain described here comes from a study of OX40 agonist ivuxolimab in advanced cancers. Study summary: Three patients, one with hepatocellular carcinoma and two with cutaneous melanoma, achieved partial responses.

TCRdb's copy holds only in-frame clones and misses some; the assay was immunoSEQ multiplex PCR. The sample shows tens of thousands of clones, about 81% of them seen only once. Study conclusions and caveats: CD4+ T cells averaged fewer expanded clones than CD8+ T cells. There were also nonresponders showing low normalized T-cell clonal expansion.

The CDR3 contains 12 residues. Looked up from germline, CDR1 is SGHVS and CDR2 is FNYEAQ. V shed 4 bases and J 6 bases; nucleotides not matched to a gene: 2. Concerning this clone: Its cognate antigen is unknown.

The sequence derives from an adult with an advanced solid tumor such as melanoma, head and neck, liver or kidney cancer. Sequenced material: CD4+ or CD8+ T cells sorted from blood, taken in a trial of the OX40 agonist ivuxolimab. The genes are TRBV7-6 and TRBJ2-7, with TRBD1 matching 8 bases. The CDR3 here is CASSWTGSEQYF. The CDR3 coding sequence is TGTGCCAGCAGCTGGACAGGGAGCGAGCAGTACTTC.